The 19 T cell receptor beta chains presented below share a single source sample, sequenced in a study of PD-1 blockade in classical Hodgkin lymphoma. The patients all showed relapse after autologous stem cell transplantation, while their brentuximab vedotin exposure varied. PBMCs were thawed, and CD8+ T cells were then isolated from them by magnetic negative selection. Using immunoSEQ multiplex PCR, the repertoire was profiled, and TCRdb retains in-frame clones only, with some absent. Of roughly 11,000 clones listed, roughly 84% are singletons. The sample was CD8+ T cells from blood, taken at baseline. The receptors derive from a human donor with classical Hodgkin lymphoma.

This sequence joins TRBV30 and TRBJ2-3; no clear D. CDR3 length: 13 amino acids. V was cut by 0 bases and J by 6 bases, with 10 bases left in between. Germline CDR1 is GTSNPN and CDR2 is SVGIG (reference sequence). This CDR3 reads CAWSVPLSDTQYF. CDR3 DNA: TGTGCCTGGAGTGTACCGTTATCGGATACGCAGTATTTT. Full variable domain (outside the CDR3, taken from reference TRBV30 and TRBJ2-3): SQTIHQWPATLVQPVGSPLSLECTVEGTSNPNLYWYRQAAGRGLQLLFYSVGIGQISSEVPQNLSASRPQDRQFILSSKKLLLSDSGFYLCAWSVPLSDTQYFGPGTRLTVL.

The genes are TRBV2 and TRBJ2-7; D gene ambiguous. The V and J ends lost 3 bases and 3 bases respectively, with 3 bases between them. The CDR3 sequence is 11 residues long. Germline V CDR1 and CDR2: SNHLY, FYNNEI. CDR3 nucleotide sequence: TGTGCCAGCAGTGACGGCTACGAGCAGTACTTC. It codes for CASSDGYEQYF.

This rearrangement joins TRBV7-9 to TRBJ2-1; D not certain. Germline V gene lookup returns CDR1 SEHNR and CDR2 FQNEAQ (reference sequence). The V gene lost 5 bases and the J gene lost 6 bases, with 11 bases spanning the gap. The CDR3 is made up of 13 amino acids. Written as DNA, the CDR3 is TGTGCCAGCAGCCCCATTTCGGGCAATGAGCAGTTCTTC. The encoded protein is CASSPISGNEQFF.

The CDR3 DNA reads TGCGCCAGCAGCTTGGTGGTGGAGGGGGCTAACTATGGCTACACCTTC. Translation gives CASSLVVEGANYGYTF. This chain uses TRBV5-1 with TRBJ1-2, with D possibly TRBD1 on 6 matching bases. The V end lost 0 bases, the J end lost 0 bases, and 12 bases lay between the germline ends. Germline CDR1 is SGHRS and CDR2 is YFSETQ. The CDR3 length is 16 residues.

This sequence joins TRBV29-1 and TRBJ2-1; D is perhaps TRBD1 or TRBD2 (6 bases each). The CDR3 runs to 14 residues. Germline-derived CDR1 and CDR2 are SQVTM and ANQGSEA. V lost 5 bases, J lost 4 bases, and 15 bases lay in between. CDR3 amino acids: CSVIVGGLYNEQFF. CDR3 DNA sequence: TGCAGCGTTATAGTGGGGGGCCTTTACAATGAGCAGTTCTTC.

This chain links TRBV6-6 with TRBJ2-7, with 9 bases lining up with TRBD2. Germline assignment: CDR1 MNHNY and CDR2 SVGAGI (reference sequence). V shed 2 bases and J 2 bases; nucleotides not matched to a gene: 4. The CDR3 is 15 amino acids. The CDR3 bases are TGTGCCAGCAGTTACGGGCCTAGCGGGACCTACGAGCAGTACTTC. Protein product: CASSYGPSGTYEQYF.

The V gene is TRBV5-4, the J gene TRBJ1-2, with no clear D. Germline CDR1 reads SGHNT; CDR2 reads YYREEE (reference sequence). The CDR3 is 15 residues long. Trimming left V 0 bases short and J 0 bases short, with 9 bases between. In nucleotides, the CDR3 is TGTGCCAGCAGCTTGGGGGCTGAGACTAACTATGGCTACACCTTC. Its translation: CASSLGAETNYGYTF.

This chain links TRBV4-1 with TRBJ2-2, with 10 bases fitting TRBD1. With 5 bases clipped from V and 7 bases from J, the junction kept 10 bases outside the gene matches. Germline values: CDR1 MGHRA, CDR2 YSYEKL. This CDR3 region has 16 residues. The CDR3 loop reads CASSIHPGQGNGELFF. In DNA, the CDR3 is TGCGCCAGCAGCATCCATCCGGGACAGGGGAACGGGGAGCTGTTTTTT.

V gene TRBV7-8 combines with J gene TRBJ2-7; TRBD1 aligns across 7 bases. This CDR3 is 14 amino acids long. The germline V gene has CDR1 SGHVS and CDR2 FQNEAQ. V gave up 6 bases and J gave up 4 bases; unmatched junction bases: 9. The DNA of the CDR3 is TGTGCCAGCAGGCGCGAAGGACAGGCATACGAGCAGTACTTC. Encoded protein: CASRREGQAYEQYF.

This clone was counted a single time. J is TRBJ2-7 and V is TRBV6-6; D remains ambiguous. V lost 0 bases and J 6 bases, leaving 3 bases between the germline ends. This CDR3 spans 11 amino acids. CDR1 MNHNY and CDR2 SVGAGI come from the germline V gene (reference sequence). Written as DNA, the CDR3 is TGTGCCAGCAGTTACTCGGGCGAGCAGTACTTC. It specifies CASSYSGEQYF.

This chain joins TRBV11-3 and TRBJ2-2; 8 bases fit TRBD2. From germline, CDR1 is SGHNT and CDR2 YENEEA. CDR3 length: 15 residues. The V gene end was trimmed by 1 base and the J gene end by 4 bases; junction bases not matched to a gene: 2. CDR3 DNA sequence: TGTGCCAGCAGCTTAGGCACTAGCGGCACCGGGGAGCTGTTTTTT. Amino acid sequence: CASSLGTSGTGELFF. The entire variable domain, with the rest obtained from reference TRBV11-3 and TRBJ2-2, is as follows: EAGVVQSPRYKIIEKKQPVAFWCNPISGHNTLYWYLQNLGQGPELLIRYENEEAVDDSQLPKDRFSAERLKGVDSTLKIQPAELGDSAVYLCASSLGTSGTGELFFGEGSRLTVL.

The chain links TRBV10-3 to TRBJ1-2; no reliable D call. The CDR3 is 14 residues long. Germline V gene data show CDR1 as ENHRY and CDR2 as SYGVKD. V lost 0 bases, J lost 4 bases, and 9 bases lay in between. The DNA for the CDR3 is TGTGCCATCAGTGAGTCATGGCACTTCTATGGCTACACCTTC. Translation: CAISESWHFYGYTF.

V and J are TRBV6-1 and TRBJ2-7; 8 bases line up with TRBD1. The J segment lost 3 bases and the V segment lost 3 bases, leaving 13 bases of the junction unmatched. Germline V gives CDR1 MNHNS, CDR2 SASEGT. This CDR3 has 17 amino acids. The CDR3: CASSDPLRPGGYYEQYF. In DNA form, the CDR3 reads TGTGCCAGCAGTGACCCGCTACGCCCAGGGGGCTACTACGAGCAGTACTTC.

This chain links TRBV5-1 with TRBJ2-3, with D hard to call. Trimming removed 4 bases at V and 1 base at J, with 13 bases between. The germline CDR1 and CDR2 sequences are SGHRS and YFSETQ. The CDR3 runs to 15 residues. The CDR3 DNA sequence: TGCGCCAGCAGCGAGGATAGATCAGGCACAGATACGCAGTATTTT. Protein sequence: CASSEDRSGTDTQYF. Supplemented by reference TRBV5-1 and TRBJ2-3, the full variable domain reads KAGVTQTPRYLIKTRGQQVTLSCSPISGHRSVSWYQQTPGQGLQFLFEYFSETQRNKGNFPGRFSGRQFSNSRSEMNVSTLELGDSALYLCASSEDRSGTDTQYFGPGTRLTVL.

This chain's CDR3 is CASSRKLAGVRETQYF. CDR3 sequence (DNA): TGCGCCAGCAGCCGCAAACTAGCGGGAGTCCGAGAGACCCAGTACTTC. The J gene is TRBJ2-5, the V gene TRBV5-1; the match to TRBD2 covers 11 bases. The length of the CDR3 is 16 residues. J lost 4 bases, V lost 4 bases, and 9 bases had no gene match. In germline, CDR1 is SGHRS, CDR2 YFSETQ.

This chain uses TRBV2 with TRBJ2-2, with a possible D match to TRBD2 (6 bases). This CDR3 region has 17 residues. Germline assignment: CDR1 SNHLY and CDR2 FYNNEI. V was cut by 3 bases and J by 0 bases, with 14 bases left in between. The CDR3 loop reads CASSDRRGASNTGELFF. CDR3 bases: TGTGCCAGCAGTGATAGGCGGGGTGCGTCGAACACCGGGGAGCTGTTTTTT. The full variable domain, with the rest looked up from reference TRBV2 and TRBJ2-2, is EPEVTQTPSHQVTQMGQEVILRCVPISNHLYFYWYRQILGQKVEFLVSFYNNEISEKSEIFDDQFSVERPDGSNFTLKIRSTKLEDSAMYFCASSDRRGASNTGELFFGEGSRLTVL.

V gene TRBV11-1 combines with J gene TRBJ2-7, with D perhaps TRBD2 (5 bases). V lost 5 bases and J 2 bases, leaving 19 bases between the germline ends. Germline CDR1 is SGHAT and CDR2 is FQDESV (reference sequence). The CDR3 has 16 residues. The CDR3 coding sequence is TGTGCCAGCAGCCCACGGACTGGCGGGCCAACCTACGAGCAGTACTTC. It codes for CASSPRTGGPTYEQYF.

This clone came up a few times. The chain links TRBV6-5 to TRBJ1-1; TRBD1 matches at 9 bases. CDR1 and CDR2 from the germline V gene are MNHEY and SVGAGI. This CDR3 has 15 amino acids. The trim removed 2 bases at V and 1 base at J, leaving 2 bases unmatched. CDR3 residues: CASSYPTGGNTEAFF. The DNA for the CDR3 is TGTGCCAGCAGTTACCCGACAGGGGGGAACACTGAAGCTTTCTTT.

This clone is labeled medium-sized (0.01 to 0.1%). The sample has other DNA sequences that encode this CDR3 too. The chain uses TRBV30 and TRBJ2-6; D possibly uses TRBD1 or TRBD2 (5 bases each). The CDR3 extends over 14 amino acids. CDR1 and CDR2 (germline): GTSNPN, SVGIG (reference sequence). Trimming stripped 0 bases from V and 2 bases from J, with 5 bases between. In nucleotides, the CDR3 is TGTGCCTGGAGTGTGGGGGCTGGGGCCAACGTCCTGACTTTC. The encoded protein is CAWSVGAGANVLTF.